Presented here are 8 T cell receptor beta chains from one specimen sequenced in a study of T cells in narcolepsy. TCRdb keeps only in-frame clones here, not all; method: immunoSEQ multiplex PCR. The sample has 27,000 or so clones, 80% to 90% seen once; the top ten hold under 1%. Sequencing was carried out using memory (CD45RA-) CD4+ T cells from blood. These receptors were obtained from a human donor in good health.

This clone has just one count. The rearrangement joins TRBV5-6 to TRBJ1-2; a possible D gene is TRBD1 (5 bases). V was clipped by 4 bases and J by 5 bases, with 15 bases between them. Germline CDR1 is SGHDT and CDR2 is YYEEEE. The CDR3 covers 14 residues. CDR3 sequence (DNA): TGTGCCAGCAGCATAGACAGCGATTCTTATGGCTACACCTTC. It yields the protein CASSIDSDSYGYTF. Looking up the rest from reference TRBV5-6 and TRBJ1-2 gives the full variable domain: DAGVTQSPTHLIKTRGQQVTLRCSPKSGHDTVSWYQQALGQGPQFIFQYYEEEERQRGNFPDRFSGHQFPNYSSELNVNALLLGDSALYLCASSIDSDSYGYTFGSGTRLTVV.

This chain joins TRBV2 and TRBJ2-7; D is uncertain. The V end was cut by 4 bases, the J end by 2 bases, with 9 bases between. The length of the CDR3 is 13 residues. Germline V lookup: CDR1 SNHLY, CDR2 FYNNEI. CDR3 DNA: TGTGCCAGCAGTGGCGACCAGACCTACGAGCAGTACTTC. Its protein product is CASSGDQTYEQYF.

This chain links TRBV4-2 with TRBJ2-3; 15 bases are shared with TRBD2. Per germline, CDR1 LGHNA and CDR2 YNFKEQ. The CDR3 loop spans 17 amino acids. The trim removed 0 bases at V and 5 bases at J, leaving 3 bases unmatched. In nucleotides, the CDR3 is TGTGCCAGCAGCCAAGAGGGGACTAGCGGGGGGTTAGATACGCAGTATTTT. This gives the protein CASSQEGTSGGLDTQYF.

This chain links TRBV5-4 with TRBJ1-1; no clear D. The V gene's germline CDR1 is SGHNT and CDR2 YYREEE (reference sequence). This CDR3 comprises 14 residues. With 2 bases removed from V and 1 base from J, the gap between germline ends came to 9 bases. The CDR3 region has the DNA TGTGCCAGCAGCTTTGCCCTAGGGAACACTGAAGCTTTCTTT. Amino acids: CASSFALGNTEAFF. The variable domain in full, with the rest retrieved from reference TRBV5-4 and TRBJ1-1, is ETGVTQSPTHLIKTRGQQVTLRCSSQSGHNTVSWYQQALGQGPQFIFQYYREEENGRGNFPPRFSGLQFPNYSSELNVNALELDDSALYLCASSFALGNTEAFFGQGTRLTVV.

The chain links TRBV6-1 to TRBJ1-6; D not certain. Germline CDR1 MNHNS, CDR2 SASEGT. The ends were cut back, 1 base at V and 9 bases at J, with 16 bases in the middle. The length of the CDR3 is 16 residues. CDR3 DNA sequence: TGTGCCAGCAGTGAAGGGGCCGCGTTCTACATTTCACCCCTCCACTTT. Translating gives CASSEGAAFYISPLHF.

The CDR3 region has the DNA TGTGCCAGTAGTATGGGTAGCGGGAGAGGAAAGGGTACAGATACGCAGTATTTT. It translates to CASSMGSGRGKGTDTQYF. This chain links TRBV19 with TRBJ2-3; 9 bases line up with TRBD2. CDR1 LNHDA and CDR2 SQIVND come from the germline V gene (reference sequence). Trimming cost V 3 bases and J 3 bases; bases outside gene matches: 13. This CDR3 is built from 18 residues.

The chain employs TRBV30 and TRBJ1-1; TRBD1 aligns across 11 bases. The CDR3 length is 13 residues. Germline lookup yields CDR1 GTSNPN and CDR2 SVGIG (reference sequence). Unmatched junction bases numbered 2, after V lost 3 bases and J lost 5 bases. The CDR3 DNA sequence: TGTGCCTGGAGGGGACAGGGGGGAACTGAAGCTTTCTTT. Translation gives CAWRGQGGTEAFF.

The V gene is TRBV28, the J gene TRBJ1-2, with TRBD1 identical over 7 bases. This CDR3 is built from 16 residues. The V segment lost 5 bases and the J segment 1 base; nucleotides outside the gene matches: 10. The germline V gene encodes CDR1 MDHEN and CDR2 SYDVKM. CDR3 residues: CASSVGTANVNYGYTF. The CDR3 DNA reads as TGTGCCAGCAGTGTCGGGACAGCCAACGTTAACTATGGCTACACCTTC.